The T cell receptor (beta chain) under discussion was sequenced for a study of regulatory T cells in long-lasting Graves disease. Both iRepertoire HTBI primers and Arm-PCR of CDR3 regions were used to build the TCR beta libraries. TCRdb re-derived calls from the multiplex PCR reads in MiXCR, one entry per CDR3 protein. The data contain 350,000 to 500,000 distinct CDR3 sequences, roughly a fifth of them singletons. This CDR3 has 16 amino acids. V shed 4 bases and J shed 0 bases, with 17 bases lying between them. Germline loops: CDR1 SGHRS, CDR2 YFSETQ. Documented time point: persistent/refractory GD, antithyroid drugs over 5 years with positive TRAb. Construction of the TCR library relied on RNA isolated from PBMCs.

The J gene is TRBJ2-7, the V gene TRBV5-1; D may be TRBD2 (7 bases). The sequence derives from a female donor with Graves disease. The source material was peripheral blood mononuclear cells (PBMCs), sampled when the disease was refractory, from a patient treated with antithyroid drugs. CDR3 protein: CASSPEGGRRSYEQYF. The CDR3 DNA sequence: TGCGCCAGCAGCCCCGAGGGGGGGCGTCGCTCCTACGAGCAGTACTTC.